This T cell receptor (beta chain) was retrieved from a study of cytomegalovirus exposure and HLA in healthy donors (TCRdb year 2017). The study in broad terms: An earlier analysis of approximately 590 of the donors reported 250 to 300 Gb of sequence data and roughly 110 million unique TCR beta sequences from roughly 200 million T cells. The later analysis used no new phenotypic data to find candidate immune exposures, relying instead on TCR beta sequences and their occurrence across donors. In a later genetic analysis, genome-wide SNP genotypes for about three fifths of the 666 donors were used, and that subset was treated as a discovery cohort. On average, over 200,000 unique TCR beta nucleotide sequences were sequenced per donor among a few hundred genotyped donors of the cohort, with 15% to 20% of those sequences being non-productive. Several DR-DQ haplotypes were treated as single units for association and clustering because of strong linkage in the cohort. The study used immunosequencing to profile the T cell repertoires of several hundred subjects and linked those repertoires to cytomegalovirus serostatus. An early release covering roughly 580 HLA-typed donors comprised about 300 gigabases of sequencing data and around 86 million unique TCR sequences. An earlier analysis of some 600 of the donors applied high-throughput TCR beta sequencing to assess whether each TCR beta V gene segment acted as functional or pseudogenic. HLA typing included class I and class II loci at four-digit resolution. The number of typed donors differed by locus: about 620-640 for A, B, C, DRB1 and DQB1; roughly 510 for DQA1; around 610 for DPA1; and some 430 for DPB1. Alongside the repertoire data, information on donor age, sex, ethnicity and CMV serostatus was compiled. To predict cytomegalovirus infection status, the study brought together high-throughput TCR immunosequencing, statistical association of individual TCRs with disease status, and machine learning. Of the approximately 400 genotyped donors, 65% to 90% were placed in the genetic ancestry cluster associated with self-reported Caucasian donors. The aim of the study was to test whether cataloging public T cell receptors could identify signatures of past pathogen exposure. Every repertoire in the discovery cohort had been generated on one and the same sequencing platform. A separate validation cohort of more than 100 different subjects was used in addition to the approximately 700-subject first cohort. A later analysis re-examined previously published TCR beta repertoires from more than 600 donors and added high-resolution HLA genotyping to investigate patterns of TCR occurrence. Study-level results and caveats: In both the original and validation cohorts, the classifier was reported to diagnose cytomegalovirus status with high specificity and sensitivity. A further reported finding was that TCR beta sequences accurately predicted the HLA-A and HLA-B alleles for most subjects in the first cohort. Three of the identified cytomegalovirus-associated TCR beta chains were confirmed in vitro to be specific for cytomegalovirus antigens. This cohort had only TCR beta chains sequenced, and the lack of alpha or paired-chain data limited which features could be detected. A later genetic analysis reported fewer N-insertions in productive TCRs among donors in an Asian-associated ancestry cluster than the roughly 690-donor mean. For the cohort, immune exposure information was limited to CMV serostatus. The sequencing pipeline was judged likely to have produced a cluster of highly shared sequence variants as a technical artifact. A later genetic analysis associated a missense DCLRE1C variant with V-gene and J-gene trimming of TCR beta chains, and an independent cohort replicated the association. At a false discovery rate of 0.05, a later analysis linked fewer than 20,000 TCR beta sequences to specific HLA alleles. In a later analysis, HLA-associated TCR beta chains showed more clonal expansion and lower generation probabilities than non-associated chains that were equally common. Linkage disequilibrium might explain the correlated functional status among segregating V segments, but an unknown experimental factor could not be ruled out. A total of 150 to 200 TCR beta chains were listed by the study as associated with cytomegalovirus. Several of the top co-occurrence clusters appeared to be linked to parvovirus B19, influenza, CMV and Epstein-Barr virus, according to a later analysis. Assigning TCR associations to individual alleles was difficult when HLA alleles, especially DR and DQ, strongly co-occurred. Some IMGT-functional V segments, including TRBV6-2 and TRBV6-3, could not be told apart with the 87-base-pair reads, so those segments were excluded. It was suggested by the authors that the approach could potentially be generalized to other disease states and immunological phenotypes. According to a later analysis, TCR association rates differed among HLA loci, with DRB1 alleles showing the most associated TCRs and HLA-C alleles showing the fewest. In an earlier analysis of 450 to 750 of the donors, most TCR beta V segments appeared in productive rearrangements about 90% or about 30% of the time, broadly matching IMGT annotations. Most TCR sequences were seen in very few donors, while some public TCRs were found in many individuals. Most CMV-associated TCR beta chains appeared to be HLA-restricted in a later analysis, and the HLA associations seemed to be driven largely by CMV exposure. The earlier analysis of 450 to 700 of the donors excluded 15 to 20 rarely observed V segments, including chromosome 9 orphons, because counts were too low. The presence/absence analyses assumed that sequencing depth was roughly uniform across donors, and that assumption may not be true. Because HLA typing was missing for some donors at each locus, association tests included only the typed subset.

Receptor amplification or capture employed the immunoSEQ multiplex PCR assay. The multiplex PCR relied on a mix of 60 forward primers for TCR Vbeta segments and 13 reverse primers for TCR Jbeta segments. The CDR3 region of rearranged TCR beta genes was amplified from genomic DNA with a multiplex PCR assay. On the Illumina HiSeq System, the amplified TCR beta libraries were sequenced as 87-base-pair reads. In the source study's methods: A later analysis tallied around 87 million unique TCR beta chains across the approximately 670 repertoires, and about 12 million of those chains were shared by two or more donors. A nearest-neighbor algorithm error-corrected the raw reads and collapsed the reads into unique sequences, merging closely related sequences to remove PCR and sequencing errors. Alignment of CDR3 sequences to IMGT reference sequences was used to assign V, D and J gene segments. For a sequence to be retained, at least a six-nucleotide match to both a V gene segment and a J gene segment was required. Rearrangements were called productive when the CDR3 lacked stop codons and stayed in frame with V and J; all others were non-productive. Following IMGT convention, CDR3 was defined as the stretch from the second conserved V-encoded cysteine to the conserved J-encoded phenylalanine. In an earlier analysis of around 640 of the donors, sequences lacking an unambiguous match to a single V gene segment were excluded. An earlier analysis of a few hundred of the donors classified V segments as functional when productive rearrangements were above 56.7% and as segregating when the standard deviation between donors was above 5%. A statistical classification framework was built for diagnosing cytomegalovirus status from the catalog of TCR beta chain sequences. V and J gene assignment, in a later analysis, came from comparing TCR nucleotide sequences with IMGT/GENE-DB human TR gene sequences. In a later analysis, CDR3 sequences and most-parsimonious VDJ recombination scenarios were assigned using the TCRdist pipeline. A later analysis defined each TCR beta chain by its CDR3 amino acid sequence plus V-gene family, and excluded reads lacking a unique V-gene family. A later analysis removed over 500 highly shared, low-generation-probability nucleotide sequences to deal with suspected cross-contamination and a sequencing artifact. For each public chain, a later analysis derived a clonal expansion index from normalized ranks of inferred template counts within each repertoire. In a later analysis, generation probabilities were computed using a VDJ recombination model fitted to out-of-frame rearrangements, and the results were checked against IGoR. In a later analysis, TCR-TCR, TCR-HLA and TCR-CMV co-occurrence was scored with hypergeometric tests, and a repertoire-size bias correction was applied to TCR pairs. In a later analysis, false discovery rates were estimated by permuting HLA or CMV assignments 20 times. In a later analysis, co-occurring TCRs were grouped using DBSCAN, and TCRdist sequence similarity was added for clustering within HLA-allele-positive subsets. Repertoires with fewer than 30,000 or more than 120,000 public chains were left out of co-occurrence clustering, as were four to six repertoires with anomalous nucleotide sharing. The table was pulled from immuneACCESS by TCRdb, which kept in-frame rearrangements only. Such tables lose some clones; where checked, under half of the loss comes from unresolved V genes, and the rest has no known cause. Clone size and V and J calls were adopted from that table, with D and trimming inferred from the DNA. A total of approximately 120,000 clones appear in this sample, just under 70% of them only once. The ten largest clones take up 5.4% of the sample.

This clone showed up just a few times. Which antigen it targets is not known. Base qualities are missing; no much larger clone stands one base away. The cohort comprised some 700 healthy bone marrow donors. All cohort members were sampled while nominally healthy, although unrecorded immune exposures were likely present. The donor tested CMV seropositive, placing the donor among the roughly 300 seropositive members of the cohort. A peripheral blood sample was provided by each donor, and peripheral blood mononuclear cells were used for TCR beta sequencing. Genomic DNA was extracted from the blood cell samples with the Qiagen DNeasy Blood Extraction Kit. Reading the germline V gene gives CDR1 SQVTM and CDR2 ANQGSEA. V is cut by 7 bases and J by 7 bases, and the space between the germline ends is 13 bases. The cysteine opens and the phenylalanine closes a CDR3 of 12 amino acids. The read is trimmed to its CDR3 DNA, 36 bases read in frame from base 1.

This receptor was taken from a woman in her seventies in good health and CMV-seropositive. Source material: PBMCs. The chain couples TRBV29-1 to TRBJ1-4, with a tentative D gene TRBD1 over 6 matching bases. The CDR3 loop reads CSARGLAEKLFF. The nucleotide sequence reads as follows: TGCAGCGCAAGGGGGTTGGCTGAAAAACTGTTTTTT.